Sequencing of this T cell receptor beta chain was carried out in a study of shared clonotypes between healthy human individuals. Note on this clone: The antigen remains undetermined.

Findings and caveats of the study: It was only blood that was sampled, and tissue repertoires likely differ. It was the non-shared clonotypes that had lower generation probabilities than clonotypes shared by all four donors. Roughly 5.3% of naive CD4 clonotypes were common to a few donors.

Per germline, CDR1 DFQATT and CDR2 SNEGSKA (reference sequence). The CDR3 totals 10 residues. V lost 5 bases, J lost 9 bases, and 10 bases lay in between. Method: immunoSEQ multiplex PCR; TCRdb's copy keeps in-frame clones and lacks some. The sample lists 650,000 to 750,000 clones; more than 70% were seen once. Sequences were obtained from memory CD4+ T cells sorted from blood. Subset here: CD45RA-negative fraction. The gene calls are TRBV20-1 and TRBJ2-5; D unresolved. The TCR originated in a woman in her twenties or thirties in good health. The CDR3 DNA reads as TGCAGTGCTGGTAATGAACCCCAGTACTTC. It translates to CSAGNEPQYF.